One and the same sample provided the 23 T cell receptor beta chains below, sequenced in a study of cytomegalovirus exposure and HLA in healthy donors. Vbeta (60) and Jbeta (13) primers were used in the PCR. Assay used: immunoSEQ multiplex PCR; TCRdb lists only in-frame clones, some missing. The sample has some 200,000 clones, 82% seen once. Sequencing was performed on PBMCs. The origin of the receptors is a woman in her forties or fifties in good health and CMV-seropositive.

This chain uses TRBV7-9 with TRBJ1-6; D not resolved. Per the germline V gene, CDR1 is SEHNR and CDR2 is FQNEAQ (reference sequence). V shed 1 base and J shed 10 bases, with 8 bases lying between them. The CDR3 totals 13 residues. The CDR3 DNA is TGTGCCAGCAGCTTAGAAGCGGTCTCACCCCTCCACTTT. It translates to CASSLEAVSPLHF. Complete variable domain (other parts from reference TRBV7-9 and TRBJ1-6): DTGVSQNPRHKITKRGQNVTFRCDPISEHNRLYWYRQTLGQGPEFLTYFQNEAQLEKSRLLSDRFSAERPKGSFSTLEIQRTEQGDSAMYLCASSLEAVSPLHFGNGTRLTVT.

This clone showed up just a few times. The genes are TRBV7-9 and TRBJ1-1, with D perhaps matching TRBD1 (6 bases). Trimming took 1 base from V and 1 from J, leaving 7 bases between them. CDR3 length: 14 residues. Germline values: CDR1 SEHNR, CDR2 FQNEAQ (reference sequence). CDR3 amino acids: CASSLGGGNTEAFF. The CDR3, as DNA: TGTGCCAGCAGCTTAGGAGGGGGGAACACTGAAGCTTTCTTT.

This sequence joins TRBV30 and TRBJ1-5, with D unclear. Trimming pared 0 bases from V and 7 bases from J, leaving 13 bases between. The CDR3 loop spans 14 amino acids. Germline assignment: CDR1 GTSNPN and CDR2 SVGIG (reference sequence). CDR3 in amino acids: CAWSVNSPRQPQHF. CDR3 DNA sequence: TGTGCCTGGAGTGTAAATTCCCCTAGGCAGCCCCAGCATTTT.

This clone was seen a handful of times. V and J are TRBV28 and TRBJ2-2; 7 positions agree with TRBD2. V trimming: 6 bases; J trimming: 0 bases; junction bases outside the gene matches: 7. The CDR3 consists of 16 residues. Germline V gene data show CDR1 as MDHEN and CDR2 as SYDVKM. The DNA of the CDR3 is TGTGCCAGCAGCCGAACTAGCGCGCCGAACACCGGGGAGCTGTTTTTT. This gives the protein CASSRTSAPNTGELFF. The full variable domain, rest sourced from reference TRBV28 and TRBJ2-2, is DVKVTQSSRYLVKRTGEKVFLECVQDMDHENMFWYRQDPGLGLRLIYFSYDVKMKEKGDIPEGYSVSREKKERFSLILESASTNQTSMYLCASSRTSAPNTGELFFGEGSRLTVL.

CDR3 in amino acids: CASSYDGLPGNTIYF. The CDR3 nucleotides are TGCGCCAGCAGCTATGACGGGTTACCTGGAAACACCATATATTTT. The rearrangement uses TRBV5-1 and TRBJ1-3, with D hard to call. The V gene's germline CDR1 is SGHRS and CDR2 YFSETQ. This CDR3 spans 15 amino acids. Deletions cut 3 bases from V and 2 bases from J, with 12 bases between.

A note on this clone: Its ends do not fully match the called genes, so a read error is possible. This rearrangement joins TRBV7-9 to TRBJ1-1, with a possible D match to TRBD1 (5 bases). Germline values: CDR1 SEHNR, CDR2 FQNEAQ (reference sequence). CDR3 length: 13 amino acids. For the CDR3, the DNA is TGTTCCAGCAGCTTAGGGGCTTTCCCTGAAGCTTTCTTT. Amino acids: CSSSLGAFPEAFF.

The chain has TRBV5-1 and TRBJ1-1; D is perhaps TRBD1 (5 bases). CDR3 length: 15 amino acids. Germline CDR1 SGHRS, CDR2 YFSETQ. The V end lost 4 bases, the J end lost 0 bases, and 13 bases lay between the germline ends. CDR3 residues: CASSPEGRLNTEAFF. CDR3 sequence (DNA): TGCGCCAGCAGCCCGGAGGGACGGTTGAACACTGAAGCTTTCTTT.

The chain recombines TRBV28 with TRBJ2-5, with 7 bases matching TRBD1. Germline V gene sequence: CDR1 MDHEN, CDR2 SYDVKM. This CDR3 spans 13 amino acids. Trimming at V came to 6 bases and at J to 3 bases, leaving 4 bases not matched to a gene. The CDR3, as DNA: TGTGCCAGCAGATGGGACAGCGAAGAGACCCAGTACTTC. The encoded protein is CASRWDSEETQYF. The variable domain in full, with the rest retrieved from reference TRBV28 and TRBJ2-5, is DVKVTQSSRYLVKRTGEKVFLECVQDMDHENMFWYRQDPGLGLRLIYFSYDVKMKEKGDIPEGYSVSREKKERFSLILESASTNQTSMYLCASRWDSEETQYFGPGTRLLVL.

The sample holds a few counts of this clone. For the CDR3, the DNA is TGTGCCAGCAGCGTGGGGGGAGAGTCGGGCGAGCAGTACTTC. It encodes CASSVGGESGEQYF. The chain links TRBV7-9 to TRBJ2-7, with D maybe TRBD2 (6 bases). The germline V and J ends were trimmed by 5 bases and 6 bases, with 17 bases remaining between them. The CDR3 length is 14 residues. Looked up from germline, CDR1 is SEHNR and CDR2 is FQNEAQ (reference sequence).

This clone showed up just a few times. V is TRBV28 and J is TRBJ2-3, with 8 positions matching TRBD2. The CDR3 runs 16 residues. Losses at the gene ends were 7 bases for V and 0 bases for J; bases not matched to a gene: 9. Germline values: CDR1 MDHEN, CDR2 SYDVKM. The CDR3 spells CASIPYSGASTDTQYF. The CDR3 nucleotides read TGTGCCAGCATCCCCTATAGCGGGGCTAGCACAGATACGCAGTATTTT.

Details on this clone: This specimen includes other DNA sequences encoding the same CDR3. V and J are TRBV28 and TRBJ2-7; maybe TRBD1 (6 bases). There are 13 residues in the CDR3. CDR1 is MDHEN, CDR2 SYDVKM, per germline. Trimming cost V 5 bases and J 4 bases, with 12 bases left between them. In DNA form, the CDR3 reads TGTGCCAGCAGTCCACCCAGGGGTTACGAGCAGTACTTC. Translation: CASSPPRGYEQYF.

This rearrangement joins TRBV27 to TRBJ1-2, with D tentatively TRBD1 (5 bases). Germline V lookup: CDR1 MNHEY, CDR2 SMNVEV (reference sequence). The CDR3 extends over 13 amino acids. Trimming removed 3 bases at V and 5 bases at J, with 10 bases between. CDR3 nucleotide sequence: TGTGCCAGCAGTTTCAGGGTTACTTATGGCTACACCTTC. Translating it yields CASSFRVTYGYTF.

The chain uses TRBV10-2 and TRBJ2-5; D possibly corresponds to TRBD1 (6 bases). The J call may be incorrect, as the DNA end agrees better with TRBJ2-7. Germline CDR1 reads WSHSY; CDR2 reads SAAADI. There are 14 residues in the CDR3. This CDR3 reads CASRGSGQPYEQYF. The CDR3, as DNA: TGCGCCAGCAGGGGATCTGGACAGCCCTACGAGCAGTACTTC.

The V gene is TRBV9, the J gene TRBJ1-6; D gene unclear. Deletions cut 3 bases from V and 8 bases from J, with 9 bases between. The CDR3 totals 13 residues. Germline V gene sequence: CDR1 SGDLS, CDR2 YYNGEE. The CDR3 here is CASSALSDSPLHF. The CDR3 DNA follows: TGTGCCAGCAGCGCCTTGTCGGATTCACCCCTCCACTTT.

The chain links TRBV19 to TRBJ2-1; TRBD2 matches 10 bases. Losses at the gene ends were 7 bases for V and 9 bases for J; bases not matched to a gene: 9. Germline values: CDR1 LNHDA, CDR2 SQIVND (reference sequence). The CDR3 runs 14 residues. The CDR3 spells CASKPSGSSAEQFF. The DNA of the CDR3 is TGTGCCAGTAAGCCTAGCGGGAGTAGTGCTGAGCAGTTCTTC. Full variable domain (rest looked up from reference TRBV19 and TRBJ2-1): DGGITQSPKYLFRKEGQNVTLSCEQNLNHDAMYWYRQDPGQGLRLIYYSQIVNDFQKGDIAEGYSVSREKKESFPLTVTSAQKNPTAFYLCASKPSGSSAEQFFGPGTRLTVL.

This clone has just a few counts. The genes are TRBV6-5 and TRBJ1-1; D is perhaps TRBD1 (6 bases). Germline-derived CDR1 and CDR2 are MNHEY and SVGAGI. CDR3 length: 14 residues. Trimming left V 6 bases short and J 0 bases short, with 11 bases between. CDR3 in DNA: TGTGCCAGCAGCTACGAGGGGGTGAACACTGAAGCTTTCTTT. This gives the protein CASSYEGVNTEAFF.

The chain carries TRBV28 and TRBJ2-2; 9 bases match TRBD1. This CDR3 is built from 15 residues. Germline V gene data show CDR1 as MDHEN and CDR2 as SYDVKM. J was trimmed by 5 bases and V by 6 bases; bases with no gene match: 7. The CDR3 sequence: CASRPGTGRTGELFF. CDR3 sequence (DNA): TGTGCCAGCAGACCCGGGACAGGGCGGACCGGGGAGCTGTTTTTT. The full variable domain, completed using reference TRBV28 and TRBJ2-2, is DVKVTQSSRYLVKRTGEKVFLECVQDMDHENMFWYRQDPGLGLRLIYFSYDVKMKEKGDIPEGYSVSREKKERFSLILESASTNQTSMYLCASRPGTGRTGELFFGEGSRLTVL.

V is TRBV6-6 and J is TRBJ1-1; 9 nucleotides line up with TRBD1. Germline loops: CDR1 MNHNY, CDR2 SVGAGI (reference sequence). The CDR3 is made up of 15 amino acids. The ends lost 6 bases at V and 7 bases at J; junction bases unmatched: 12. CDR3 in DNA: TGTGCCAGCAGGAGTCCGGGACAGGGTGACGTTGAAGCTTTCTTT. Protein: CASRSPGQGDVEAFF.

The V gene is TRBV5-1, the J gene TRBJ1-2; 8 bases map to TRBD1. From germline, CDR1 is SGHRS and CDR2 YFSETQ. J gave up 6 bases and V 0 bases, and 10 bases lay outside the gene matches. The CDR3 totals 16 residues. CDR3 amino acids: CASSLGRTGKKNGYTF. The CDR3 nucleotides read TGCGCCAGCAGCTTGGGCCGGACAGGGAAAAAGAATGGCTACACCTTC.

This rearrangement joins TRBV6-5 to TRBJ2-4; D is unresolved. Trimming removed 5 bases at V and 1 base at J, with 12 bases between. This CDR3 spans 15 amino acids. CDR1 and CDR2 (germline): MNHEY, SVGAGI. As DNA, the CDR3 is TGTGCCAGCAGTAACACCTGGCGGGCCAAAAACATTCAGTACTTC. Amino acids: CASSNTWRAKNIQYF.

J is TRBJ2-4 and V is TRBV4-3; a possible D gene is TRBD2 (5 bases). Trimming removed 6 bases at V and 0 bases at J, with 27 bases between. Looked up from germline, CDR1 is LGHNA and CDR2 is YSLEER. The CDR3 loop spans 20 amino acids. The CDR3 coding sequence is TGCGCCAGCAGTCTCGAGCAGCGGTGGTCCACCCTCTTAGCCAAAAACATTCAGTACTTC. Amino acids: CASSLEQRWSTLLAKNIQYF.

V and J are TRBV2 and TRBJ1-1; the D is unclear. CDR1 SNHLY and CDR2 FYNNEI come from the germline V gene. The CDR3 extends over 13 amino acids. Trimming shortened V by 5 bases and J by 1 base, and 8 bases separated the two germline ends. The CDR3 coding sequence is TGTGCCAGCAGTATTTACAGGAACACTGAAGCTTTCTTT. This gives the protein CASSIYRNTEAFF.

This clone was seen only once. V gene TRBV5-1 combines with J gene TRBJ2-5; TRBD1 aligns across 7 bases. The ends lost 5 bases at V and 2 bases at J; junction bases unmatched: 6. Germline V gives CDR1 SGHRS, CDR2 YFSETQ. This CDR3 is built from 14 residues. The CDR3 here is CASRRDRPQETQYF. CDR3 bases: TGCGCCAGCAGAAGGGACAGACCTCAAGAGACCCAGTACTTC.